The next 14 T cell receptor beta chains were all read from a single sample in a study of molecular identifiers for immune sequencing clone quantification. TCRdb ran MiXCR on the PCR reads and lists one entry per CDR3 protein. The sample lists more than 450,000 distinct CDR3 sequences, about 25% occurring once. What was sequenced was naive CD8+ T cells from blood, with Jurkat cell RNA spiked in. Subset specified: FACS-sorted CD8+CD4-CCR7+CD45RA+ naive T cells. The receptors shown here come from a human donor in good health. Some libraries in this study had Jurkat cell RNA spiked in.

A note on this clonotype: A much larger clone differs from this one at a single base, so this may be a read error. V gene TRBV28 combines with J gene TRBJ2-1; no definite D call. Germline CDR1 is MDHEN and CDR2 is SYDVKM. This CDR3 contains 14 residues. The V and J ends lost 3 bases and 9 bases respectively, with 15 bases between them. CDR3 in amino acids: CASSFLRGLGEQFF. CDR3 sequence (DNA): TGTGCCAGCAGTTTTTTGCGTGGTTTGGGTGAGCAGTTCTTC.

This clonotype was seen once. The chain carries TRBV6-1 and TRBJ2-5; TRBD2 is a possible D gene (6 bases). The V gene lost 11 bases and the J gene lost 5 bases, with 21 bases spanning the gap. Germline lookup yields CDR1 MNHNS and CDR2 SASEGT. The CDR3 sequence is 14 residues long. CDR3 residues: CAGRFGGGWETQYF. CDR3 nucleotide sequence: TGTGCCGGCCGTTTTGGGGGAGGTTGGGAGACCCAGTACTTC.

The chain links TRBV10-3 to TRBJ2-7, with TRBD1 as a possible D gene (5 bases). Germline CDR1 and CDR2: ENHRY and SYGVKD. This CDR3 contains 13 residues. Trimming took 0 bases from V and 6 from J, leaving 9 bases between them. CDR3 residues: CAISESFGAEQYF. CDR3 DNA: TGTGCCATCAGTGAGTCTTTTGGGGCCGAGCAGTACTTC.

This clonotype occurred once. The chain recombines TRBV6-2 or TRBV6-3 with TRBJ1-5; tentative D call: TRBD1 (6 bases). V lost 8 bases to trimming and J lost 0 bases, with 17 bases between them. This CDR3 is built from 16 residues. CDR1 MNHEY and CDR2 SVGEGT come from the germline V gene. CDR3 nucleotides: TGTGCCAGCTCAGCACCCGGACAGTATAGCAATCAGCCCCAGCATTTT. Amino acid sequence: CASSAPGQYSNQPQHF.

This clonotype showed up many times. The J gene is TRBJ2-4, the V gene TRBV10-3; D is uncertain. Germline V gene sequence: CDR1 ENHRY, CDR2 SYGVKD. Trimming cost V 2 bases and J 5 bases, with 7 bases left between them. The CDR3 is 13 amino acids. In nucleotides, the CDR3 is TGTGCCATCAGTGAGGGTCGACAAAACATTCAGTACTTC. Amino acids: CAISEGRQNIQYF.

The genes are TRBV12-3 or TRBV12-4 and TRBJ1-4; D gene ambiguous. Trimming left V 3 bases short and J 6 bases short, with 11 bases between. This CDR3 region has 14 residues. The CDR3 DNA sequence: TGTGCCAGCAGTTTCGGGCGGTTGGATGAAAAACTGTTTTTT. The encoded protein is CASSFGRLDEKLFF.

Points on this clonotype: A read error is possible here, since a much larger clone lies one base away. This sequence joins TRBV7-9 and TRBJ1-3; D is possibly TRBD1 (6 bases). CDR3 length: 16 amino acids. The germline V gene encodes CDR1 SEHNR and CDR2 FQNEAQ (reference sequence). The CDR3 DNA follows: TGTGTCAGCAGCTTCCTGACAGGCCGCTCTGGAAACACCATATATTTT. This gives the protein CVSSFLTGRSGNTIYF.

CDR3 sequence: CASSLDGTSGASTDTQYF. The CDR3 nucleotides are TGTGCCAGCAGTTTGGACGGGACTAGCGGGGCTAGCACAGATACGCAGTATTTT. The chain uses TRBV6-2 or TRBV6-3 and TRBJ2-3; 13 bases are shared with TRBD2. V was clipped by 4 bases and J by 0 bases; unmatched bases: 7. This CDR3 is built from 18 residues. Germline lookup yields CDR1 MNHEY and CDR2 SVGEGT.

The J gene is TRBJ2-1, the V gene TRBV7-9; the D is unclear. Trimming pared 5 bases from V and 8 bases from J, leaving 16 bases between. CDR1 and CDR2 (germline): SEHNR, FQNEAQ (reference sequence). The CDR3 runs to 14 residues. CDR3 region: CASSGDLDFDEQFF. The CDR3 DNA is TGTGCCAGCAGCGGCGACCTCGACTTTGATGAGCAGTTCTTC.

A few counts support this clonotype. This chain links TRBV9 with TRBJ2-2; D might be TRBD1 (5 bases). Trimming took off 2 bases at V and 3 bases at J, with 17 bases between the two ends. Germline assignment: CDR1 SGDLS and CDR2 YYNGEE. CDR3 length: 17 residues. The CDR3 nucleotides are TGTGCCAGCAGCGTTCCCAGGGTTGGTAGTGACACCGGGGAGCTGTTTTTT. Amino acid sequence: CASSVPRVGSDTGELFF.

The sample holds a few counts of this clonotype. The V gene is TRBV6-6, the J gene TRBJ2-6; D not certain. The CDR3 consists of 17 residues. Trimming took 2 bases from V and 0 from J, leaving 11 bases between them. Germline V lookup: CDR1 MNHNY, CDR2 SVGAGI (reference sequence). The CDR3 bases are TGTGCCAGCAGTTACAGGGTCAGTAACTCTGGGGCCAACGTCCTGACTTTC. Protein product: CASSYRVSNSGANVLTF.

V is TRBV7-2 and J is TRBJ1-6, with D tentatively TRBD1 (6 bases). Per germline, CDR1 SGHTA and CDR2 FQGNSA. The V gene lost 11 bases and the J gene lost 0 bases, with 23 bases spanning the gap. The CDR3 runs to 18 residues. Written as DNA, the CDR3 is TGTGCCCGCCGCCCTCGGACAGAAGTCTTCTCCTATAATTCACCCCTCCACTTT. Translating it yields CARRPRTEVFSYNSPLHF.

This clonotype was observed many times. The genes are TRBV5-4 and TRBJ1-5; no reliable D call. CDR3 length: 13 amino acids. Germline CDR1 and CDR2: SGHNT and YYREEE (reference sequence). The ends were cut back, 0 bases at V and 6 bases at J, with 7 bases in the middle. CDR3 coding DNA: TGTGCCAGCAGCTTGGGATGGGGTCAGCCCCAGCATTTT. It specifies CASSLGWGQPQHF.

On this clonotype itself: The junction shows a germline mismatch at one end, possibly a read error. The rearrangement links TRBV7-9 to TRBJ2-5, with TRBD2 identical over 7 bases. Per germline, CDR1 SEHNR and CDR2 FQNEAQ (reference sequence). This CDR3 contains 15 residues. CDR3 bases: TGTGCCTGCAGCCCAGCGGGGCAGTACCAAGAGACCCAGTACTTC. The encoded protein is CACSPAGQYQETQYF.